The 20 T cell receptor beta chains below come from one sample, sequenced in a study of Graves' ophthalmopathy and Graves' hyperthyroidism. Investigators amplified TCR beta CDR3 regions from RNA transcripts. Second-round multiplex PCR came after a first-round RT-PCR that employed HTBI primers. TCRdb itself ran the multiplex PCR reads through MiXCR, one entry per CDR3 protein. The table shows some 350,000 distinct CDR3 sequences, with 17% occurring only once. The sequencing sample was made of peripheral blood. The receptors come from an adult woman with stable Graves' hyperthyroidism.

This clonotype was observed once. Since a much larger clone is just one base distant, this may be a read error. No conserved phenylalanine or tryptophan is present at the end of the CDR3, so a read error is the likely explanation. The DNA is omitted, as the CDR3 cannot be located on it reliably, and the CDR3 follows TCRdb's listing. This chain joins TRBV7-6 and TRBJ2-5; the tabulated D call, TRBD2, remains unverified against the DNA. The CDR3 spans 12 residues, counting both ends. Germline V gene sequence: CDR1 SGHVS, CDR2 FNYEAQ. CDR3 amino acids: CASSLEVRALDL.

This clonotype was recorded at least ten times. The chain uses TRBV6-2 or TRBV6-3 and TRBJ1-5; perhaps TRBD1 as D (6 bases). V lost 4 bases, J lost 2 bases, and 12 bases lay in between. Germline V gene lookup returns CDR1 MNHEY and CDR2 SVGEGT. The CDR3 covers 15 residues. The DNA for the CDR3 is TGTGCCAGCAGTTCCTCAGGGGTCGGCAATCAGCCCCAGCATTTT. Translating gives CASSSSGVGNQPQHF.

The V call is TRBV7-6, the J call TRBJ2-4, with TRBD1 matching over 7 bases. Trimming removed 5 bases from V and 1 base from J; junction bases left unmatched: 14. CDR3 length equals 18 residues. Looked up from germline, CDR1 is SGHVS and CDR2 is FNYEAQ. The DNA for the CDR3 is TGTGCCAGCAGCCTACAGGGGCCTCGGACTTTGGCCAAAAACATTCAGTACTTC. This sequence encodes CASSLQGPRTLAKNIQYF.

In its sample, this clonotype was seen many times. The gene calls are TRBV6-2 or TRBV6-3 and TRBJ2-7, with TRBD2 matching 10 bases. Trimming took 1 base from V and 3 from J; bases not matched to a gene: 3. This CDR3 is built from 15 residues. CDR1 is MNHEY and CDR2 is SVGEGT in the germline V gene. CDR3 DNA: TGTGCCAGCAGTTACTTGGCTAGCGGGAGCTACGAGCAGTACTTC. The encoded protein is CASSYLASGSYEQYF.

This clonotype was recorded at least ten times. The CDR3 is CASSVLGEGNTEAFF. The CDR3 DNA reads as TGCGCCAGCAGCGTTCTCGGGGAAGGGAACACTGAAGCTTTCTTT. This rearrangement joins TRBV5-1 to TRBJ1-1; no clear D. Trimming shortened V by 4 bases and J by 1 base, and 14 bases separated the two germline ends. Germline loops: CDR1 SGHRS, CDR2 YFSETQ. The CDR3 sequence is 15 residues long.

CDR3 nucleotides: TGTGGGGCGGGAGGACCCCCGCCCGGGGAGCTGTTTTTT. This sequence encodes CGAGGPPPGELFF. This sequence joins TRBV2 and TRBJ2-2, with 8 bases that match TRBD2. Germline CDR1 SNHLY, CDR2 FYNNEI. The CDR3 runs 13 residues.

This clonotype came up many times. The rearrangement uses TRBV5-1 and TRBJ2-7; the D is unclear. This CDR3 comprises 15 residues. V dropped 0 bases and J dropped 2 bases, with 12 bases sitting between them. CDR1 and CDR2 (germline): SGHRS, YFSETQ. CDR3 in amino acids: CASSLAPGTAYEQYF. Written as DNA, the CDR3 is TGCGCCAGCAGCTTGGCCCCAGGAACCGCCTACGAGCAGTACTTC.

Many counts were recorded for this clonotype. The genes are TRBV6-1 and TRBJ1-2; maybe TRBD1 (5 bases). With 4 bases removed from V and 2 bases from J, the gap between germline ends came to 14 bases. In germline, CDR1 is MNHNS, CDR2 SASEGT. CDR3 length: 15 amino acids. The CDR3 here is CASSGDGFINYGYTF. As DNA, the CDR3 is TGTGCCAGCAGTGGGGACGGATTCATAAACTATGGCTACACCTTC.

This clonotype has a count of ten or more. The J gene is TRBJ2-7, the V gene TRBV9; possibly TRBD1 for D (6 bases). The CDR3 is made up of 14 amino acids. Trimming stripped 3 bases from V and 3 bases from J, with 13 bases between. The germline V gene encodes CDR1 SGDLS and CDR2 YYNGEE. The CDR3 region has the DNA TGTGCCAGCAGCGGCGAAAGGGGGAGCTACGAGCAGTACTTC. Amino acid sequence: CASSGERGSYEQYF.

In this sample, this clonotype turned up many times. This chain joins TRBV28 and TRBJ1-2, with 8 bases aligning to TRBD1. The CDR3 consists of 16 residues. Trimming took 10 bases from V and 7 from J; bases not matched to a gene: 20. CDR1 and CDR2 from the germline V gene are MDHEN and SYDVKM. For the CDR3, the DNA is TGTGCCACCAGAGAGCCTCGAGGGCAGGGGGCCAGTGGCTACACCTTC. This codes for CATREPRGQGASGYTF.

The rearrangement links TRBV6-1 to TRBJ1-1; 9 bases fit TRBD1. There are 16 residues in the CDR3. Trimming at V came to 5 bases and at J to 1 base, leaving 8 bases not matched to a gene. The germline gives CDR1 MNHNS, CDR2 SASEGT. CDR3 in amino acids: CASSTGTGPPNTEAFF. The CDR3 nucleotides are TGTGCCAGCAGTACCGGGACAGGGCCACCGAACACTGAAGCTTTCTTT.

V is TRBV7-2 and J is TRBJ2-5; the match to TRBD2 covers 7 bases. Trimming removed 1 base from V and 1 base from J; junction bases left unmatched: 6. CDR1 is SGHTA, CDR2 FQGNSA, per germline. CDR3 length: 16 amino acids. The CDR3 sequence: CASSLVASGGQETQYF. The CDR3 coding sequence is TGTGCCAGCAGCTTAGTAGCTAGCGGAGGCCAAGAGACCCAGTACTTC.

This clonotype was picked up a small number of times. The chain carries TRBV20-1 and TRBJ2-5, with 8 nucleotides matching TRBD2. The CDR3 is 16 residues long. Germline trimming cut 6 bases from V and 5 bases from J; bases unmatched to any gene: 17. Looked up from germline, CDR1 is DFQATT and CDR2 is SNEGSKA (reference sequence). The CDR3 region has the DNA TGCAGTGCCACGGAGCCGTCGGGGGGGCGTTCGGAGACCCAGTACTTC. Translating gives CSATEPSGGRSETQYF.

This clonotype was observed many times. The chain uses TRBV18 and TRBJ1-2, with TRBD1 matching 7 bases. The CDR3 sequence is 13 residues long. Germline trimming cut 0 bases from V and 11 bases from J; bases unmatched to any gene: 6. CDR1 KGHSH and CDR2 LQKENI come from the germline V gene. CDR3 DNA sequence: TGTGCCAGCTCACCACCGGGACAGACGTTATACACCTTC. Translated: CASSPPGQTLYTF.

In this sample, this clonotype turned up many times. The chain carries TRBV9 and TRBJ1-2, with D unresolved. With 0 bases removed from V and 2 bases from J, the gap between germline ends came to 11 bases. CDR3 size: 15 residues. Germline-derived CDR1 and CDR2 are SGDLS and YYNGEE. CDR3 amino acids: CASSVGTLPNYGYTF. DNA for the CDR3: TGTGCCAGCAGCGTAGGGACCCTGCCGAACTATGGCTACACCTTC.

This clonotype has ten or more counts. This chain links TRBV7-2 with TRBJ2-7, with TRBD1 identical over 10 bases. Germline assignment: CDR1 SGHTA and CDR2 FQGNSA. V shed 2 bases, J shed 4 bases, and the junction held 8 bases outside the gene matches. This CDR3 has 16 amino acids. In DNA form, the CDR3 reads TGTGCCAGCAGCTTATCAATCCGGGACAGGGGTTACGAGCAGTACTTC. This sequence encodes CASSLSIRDRGYEQYF.

This clonotype was seen at least ten times. This chain joins TRBV12-5 and TRBJ2-5; no clear D gene. The ends were cut back, 4 bases at V and 4 bases at J, with 7 bases in the middle. Germline V gives CDR1 LGHNT, CDR2 FRNRAP. This CDR3 has 12 residues. The CDR3 loop is CASGSSGETQYF. The CDR3 DNA reads TGTGCTAGTGGTTCATCTGGAGAGACCCAGTACTTC.

A remark on this clonotype: Just one base apart from a much larger clone, this may be a read error. The CDR3 nucleotides are TGCAGCGTTGAAAGTTCCTACGACGAGCAGTACTTC. It specifies CSVESSYDEQYF. This chain uses TRBV29-1 with TRBJ2-7; no clear D. The CDR3 loop spans 12 amino acids. The V end lost 2 bases, the J end lost 5 bases, and 10 bases lay between the germline ends. Germline CDR1 SQVTM, CDR2 ANQGSEA.

The chain links TRBV7-2 to TRBJ2-2; possibly TRBD2 for D (5 bases). The V gene lost 5 bases and the J gene lost 4 bases, with 11 bases spanning the gap. This CDR3 contains 14 residues. Germline V gives CDR1 SGHTA, CDR2 FQGNSA. DNA of the CDR3: TGTGCCAGCAGCAAACTAGTGAGCACCGGGGAGCTGTTTTTT. Its protein is CASSKLVSTGELFF.

This clonotype was detected ten times or more. The CDR3 sequence is CSARARGEGRGVQYF. In DNA, the CDR3 is TGCAGTGCTAGAGCACGGGGGGAGGGCCGGGGTGTGCAGTACTTC. The chain is built from TRBV20-1 and TRBJ2-7; 7 nucleotides line up with TRBD2. Per the germline V gene, CDR1 is DFQATT and CDR2 is SNEGSKA (reference sequence). Trimming removed 1 base from V and 9 bases from J; junction bases left unmatched: 15. The CDR3 has 15 amino acids.